Only one count was recorded for the clone carrying this T cell receptor (beta chain). This CDR3 is 16 amino acids long. Sequencing used immunoSEQ multiplex PCR; TCRdb keeps in-frame clones, though not all of them. The sample has fewer than 450,000 clones; approximately 89% are singletons. The sample comes from a study of blood T cell repertoires in COVID-19. About the study: Spain, Italy and the United States supplied samples that represented acute and convalescent COVID-19. The cDNA or gDNA used as material had been derived from T cells, B-cell-depleted T cells, or PBMCs.

The gene calls are TRBV21-1 and TRBJ2-2; the DNA was not compared with TRBD2, the D call given in the table. TRBV21-1 is recorded as a pseudogene. The clonotype comes from a young woman who had recovered from COVID-19. Source material: peripheral blood. This CDR3 reads CASSKSGDRRAGELFF. CDR3 bases: TGTGCCAGCAGCAAATCTGGGGATAGGAGGGCCGGGGAGCTGTTTTTT.